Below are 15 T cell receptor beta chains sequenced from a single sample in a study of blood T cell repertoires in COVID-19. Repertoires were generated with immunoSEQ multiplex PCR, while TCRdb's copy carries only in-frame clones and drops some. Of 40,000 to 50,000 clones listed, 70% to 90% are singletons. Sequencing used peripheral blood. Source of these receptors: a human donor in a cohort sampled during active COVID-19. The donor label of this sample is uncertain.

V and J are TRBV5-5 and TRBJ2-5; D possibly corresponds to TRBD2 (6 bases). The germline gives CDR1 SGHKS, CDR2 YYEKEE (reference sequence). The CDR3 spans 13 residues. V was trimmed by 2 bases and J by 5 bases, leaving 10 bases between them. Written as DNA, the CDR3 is TGTGCCAGCAGCTTCGGAGGGGAGGAGACCCAGTACTTC. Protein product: CASSFGGEETQYF.

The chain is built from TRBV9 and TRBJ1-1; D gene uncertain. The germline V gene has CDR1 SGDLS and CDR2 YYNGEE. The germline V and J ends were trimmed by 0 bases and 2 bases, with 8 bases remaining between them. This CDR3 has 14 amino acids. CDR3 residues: CASSVEAQNTEAFF. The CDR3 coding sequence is TGTGCCAGCAGCGTAGAAGCCCAAAACACTGAAGCTTTCTTT.

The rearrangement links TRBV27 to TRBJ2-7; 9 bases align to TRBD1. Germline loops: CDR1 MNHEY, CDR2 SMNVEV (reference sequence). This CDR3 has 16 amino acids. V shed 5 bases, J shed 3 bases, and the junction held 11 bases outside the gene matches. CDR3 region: CASSHSRQGGSYEQYF. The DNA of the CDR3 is TGTGCCAGCAGTCATTCCCGACAGGGGGGAAGCTACGAGCAGTACTTC.

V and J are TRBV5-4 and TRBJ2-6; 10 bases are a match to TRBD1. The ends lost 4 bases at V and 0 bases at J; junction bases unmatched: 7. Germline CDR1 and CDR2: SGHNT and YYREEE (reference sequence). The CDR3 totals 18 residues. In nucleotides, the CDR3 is TGTGCCAGCAGCCCGGCACGGGACAGGGGCTCTGGGGCCAACGTCCTGACTTTC. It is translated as CASSPARDRGSGANVLTF.

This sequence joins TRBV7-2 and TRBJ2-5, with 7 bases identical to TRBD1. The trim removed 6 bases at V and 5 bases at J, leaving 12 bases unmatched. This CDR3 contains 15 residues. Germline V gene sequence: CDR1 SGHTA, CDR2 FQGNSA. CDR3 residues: CASRLQGSSVETQYF. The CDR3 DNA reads TGTGCCAGCAGATTACAGGGGAGTTCGGTCGAGACCCAGTACTTC.

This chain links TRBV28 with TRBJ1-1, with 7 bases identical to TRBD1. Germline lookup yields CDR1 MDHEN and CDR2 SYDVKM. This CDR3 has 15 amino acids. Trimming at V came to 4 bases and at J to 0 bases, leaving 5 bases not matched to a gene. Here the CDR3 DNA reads TGTGCCAGCAGTTCAAGGGACAGTATGAACACTGAAGCTTTCTTT. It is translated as CASSSRDSMNTEAFF.

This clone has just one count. The CDR3 nucleotides are TGTGCCAGCAGTGAATCCCGGGGGAGGTACAATGAGCAGTTCTTC. It yields the protein CASSESRGRYNEQFF. The V gene is TRBV25-1, the J gene TRBJ2-1; maybe TRBD2 (6 bases). The CDR3 consists of 15 residues. The germline V gene encodes CDR1 MGHDK and CDR2 SYGVNS. Trimming took off 1 base at V and 4 bases at J, with 11 bases between the two ends.

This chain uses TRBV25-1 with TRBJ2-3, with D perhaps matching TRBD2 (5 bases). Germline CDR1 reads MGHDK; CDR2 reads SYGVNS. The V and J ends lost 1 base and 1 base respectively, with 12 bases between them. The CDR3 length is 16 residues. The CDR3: CASSESGRPRTDTQYF. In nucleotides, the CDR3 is TGTGCCAGCAGTGAATCGGGGAGACCCCGCACAGATACGCAGTATTTT.

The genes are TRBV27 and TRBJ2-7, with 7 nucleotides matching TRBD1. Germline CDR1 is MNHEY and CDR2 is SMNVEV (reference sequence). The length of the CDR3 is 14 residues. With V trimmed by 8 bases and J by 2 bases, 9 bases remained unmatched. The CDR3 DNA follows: TGTGCCAGCGGACCCGGGACAGTCCCCTACGAGCAGTACTTC. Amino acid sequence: CASGPGTVPYEQYF.

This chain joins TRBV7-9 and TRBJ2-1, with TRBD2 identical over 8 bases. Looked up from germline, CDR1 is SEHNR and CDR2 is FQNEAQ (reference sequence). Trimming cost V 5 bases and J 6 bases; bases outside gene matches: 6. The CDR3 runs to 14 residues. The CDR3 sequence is CASSDRTSSNEQFF. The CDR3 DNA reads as TGTGCCAGCAGCGACCGGACTAGCTCCAATGAGCAGTTCTTC. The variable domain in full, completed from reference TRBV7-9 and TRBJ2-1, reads DTGVSQNPRHKITKRGQNVTFRCDPISEHNRLYWYRQTLGQGPEFLTYFQNEAQLEKSRLLSDRFSAERPKGSFSTLEIQRTEQGDSAMYLCASSDRTSSNEQFFGPGTRLTVL.

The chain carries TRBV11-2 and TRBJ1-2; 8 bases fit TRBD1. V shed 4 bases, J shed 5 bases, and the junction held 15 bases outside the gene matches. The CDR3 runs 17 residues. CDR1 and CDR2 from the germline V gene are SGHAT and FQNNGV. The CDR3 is CASSSIQGVGARYGYTF. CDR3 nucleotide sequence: TGTGCCAGCAGCTCAATACAGGGGGTTGGGGCTAGGTATGGCTACACCTTC.

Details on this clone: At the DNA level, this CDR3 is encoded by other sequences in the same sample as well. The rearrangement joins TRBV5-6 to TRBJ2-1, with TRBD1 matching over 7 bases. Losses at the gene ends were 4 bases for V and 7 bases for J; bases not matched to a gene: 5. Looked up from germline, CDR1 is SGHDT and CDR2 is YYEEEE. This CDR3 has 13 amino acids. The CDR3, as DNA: TGTGCCAGCAGCCCGGCGACAGGGAATGAGCAGTTCTTC. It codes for CASSPATGNEQFF.

For the CDR3, the DNA is TGTGCCAGCAGCTTAGTAGGCAGGGGGTATGGCTACACCTTC. Translating it yields CASSLVGRGYGYTF. This chain links TRBV7-2 with TRBJ1-2, with 7 bases lining up with TRBD1. The CDR3 runs to 14 residues. J was trimmed by 5 bases and V by 1 base; bases with no gene match: 4. Germline V gene lookup returns CDR1 SGHTA and CDR2 FQGNSA.

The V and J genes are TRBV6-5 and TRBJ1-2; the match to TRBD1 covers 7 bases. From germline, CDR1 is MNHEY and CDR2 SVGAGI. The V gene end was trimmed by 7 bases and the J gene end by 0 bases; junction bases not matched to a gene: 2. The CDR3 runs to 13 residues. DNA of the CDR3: TGTGCCAGCACTACAGGGGCTAACTATGGCTACACCTTC. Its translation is CASTTGANYGYTF.

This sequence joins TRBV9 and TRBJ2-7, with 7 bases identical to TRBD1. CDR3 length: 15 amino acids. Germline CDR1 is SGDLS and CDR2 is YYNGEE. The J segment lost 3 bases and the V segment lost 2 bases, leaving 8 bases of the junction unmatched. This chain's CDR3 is CASSVRDSQNYEQYF. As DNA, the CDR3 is TGTGCCAGCAGCGTTAGGGACAGTCAGAACTACGAGCAGTACTTC.